A single sample gave rise to the 16 T cell receptor beta chains below, sequenced in a study of multiple sclerosis patients with progressive multifocal leukoencephalopathy. Time point in this sample: five to six months of natalizumab therapy. Data came from immunoSEQ multiplex PCR; TCRdb stores just in-frame clones and leaves some out. Of 29,000 or so clones listed, just under 90% are singletons. The sample here was PBMCs, taken from a patient treated with natalizumab. The receptor source for this set is a human donor with multiple sclerosis.

The chain joins TRBV28 to TRBJ2-7, with 15 bases lining up with TRBD2. The CDR3 has 14 amino acids. The V segment lost 6 bases and the J segment 7 bases; nucleotides outside the gene matches: 4. The germline V gene encodes CDR1 MDHEN and CDR2 SYDVKM. CDR3: CASSLGLAGGEQYF. Here the CDR3 DNA reads TGTGCCAGCAGCTTAGGACTAGCGGGAGGGGAGCAGTACTTC.

This clone has just a few counts. The V call is TRBV7-9, the J call TRBJ2-1, with 8 bases identical to TRBD1. The CDR3 length is 14 residues. V was pared by 3 bases and J by 6 bases, with 4 bases of the junction left unmatched. Looked up from germline, CDR1 is SEHNR and CDR2 is FQNEAQ (reference sequence). CDR3 coding DNA: TGTGCCAGCAGCTTGGGGACAGGCCCCAATGAGCAGTTCTTC. Encoded protein: CASSLGTGPNEQFF.

V usage is TRBV19 and J usage is TRBJ2-5; 7 bases map to TRBD2. Looked up from germline, CDR1 is LNHDA and CDR2 is SQIVND (reference sequence). V trimming: 6 bases; J trimming: 1 base; junction bases outside the gene matches: 8. This CDR3 spans 15 amino acids. The CDR3 sequence: CASRGLADRQETQYF. The DNA for the CDR3 is TGTGCCAGTAGAGGGCTAGCGGACCGCCAAGAGACCCAGTACTTC.

CDR3 coding DNA: TGTGCCAGCAGTTACTCGGGGGTCAGGAACACTGAAGCTTTCTTT. Translating gives CASSYSGVRNTEAFF. The chain links TRBV6-5 to TRBJ1-1, with D perhaps TRBD1 (5 bases). The CDR3 is 15 amino acids. Germline CDR1 is MNHEY and CDR2 is SVGAGI. Trimming took off 0 bases at V and 1 base at J, with 9 bases between the two ends.

This clone has only a few counts. CDR3 loop: CASSREGNTEAFF. The CDR3 DNA sequence: TGTGCCAGCTCTCGGGAGGGGAACACTGAAGCTTTCTTT. The chain joins TRBV11-3 to TRBJ1-1; D is undetermined. Germline V gene lookup returns CDR1 SGHNT and CDR2 YENEEA. The CDR3 runs 13 residues. V lost 8 bases and J 1 base, leaving 11 bases between the germline ends.

The chain recombines TRBV7-9 with TRBJ1-2; D perhaps matches TRBD1 (5 bases). The germline V gene encodes CDR1 SEHNR and CDR2 FQNEAQ (reference sequence). The ends were cut back, 1 base at V and 8 bases at J, with 17 bases in the middle. The CDR3 is 15 residues long. The DNA of the CDR3 is TGTGCCAGCAGCTTAGTTGGCAGGGAGTCTTGGGGCTACACCTTC. Protein product: CASSLVGRESWGYTF.

The V call is TRBV6-5, the J call TRBJ1-4; no clear D. This CDR3 has 14 residues. CDR1 MNHEY and CDR2 SVGAGI come from the germline V gene. Trimming took 2 bases from V and 8 from J, leaving 12 bases between them. The CDR3 region has the DNA TGTGCCAGCAGTTACACTGACGCGGGGGAAAAACTGTTTTTT. It is translated as CASSYTDAGEKLFF.

This chain connects TRBV4-2 to TRBJ2-3; 8 bases align to TRBD2. V dropped 2 bases and J dropped 5; count of bases not matched to a gene: 6. The CDR3 totals 15 residues. CDR1 and CDR2 (germline): LGHNA, YNFKEQ. This CDR3 reads CASSQKAGAGDTQYF. The DNA for the CDR3 is TGTGCCAGCAGCCAAAAAGCGGGAGCTGGAGATACGCAGTATTTT.

Details on this clone: Other DNA sequences in the same sample also yield this CDR3. The rearrangement links TRBV5-6 to TRBJ2-4; either TRBD1 or TRBD2 may supply D (5 bases each). There are 12 residues in the CDR3. The V end was cut by 5 bases, the J end by 9 bases, with 12 bases between. The V gene's germline CDR1 is SGHDT and CDR2 YYEEEE. The CDR3 here is CASSGGEVIQYF. CDR3 coding DNA: TGTGCCAGCAGTGGGGGTGAGGTCATTCAGTACTTC.

The chain recombines TRBV9 with TRBJ1-2; D remains ambiguous. Trimming removed 0 bases at V and 8 bases at J, with 11 bases between. Germline V gives CDR1 SGDLS, CDR2 YYNGEE. This CDR3 is built from 13 residues. The CDR3: CASSVESQGGYTF. DNA of the CDR3: TGTGCCAGCAGCGTAGAGTCACAAGGGGGCTACACCTTC.

Notes on this clone: The same CDR3 can be traced to other DNA sequences in this sample. The V gene is TRBV5-1, the J gene TRBJ2-3; the D gene is possibly TRBD1 (5 bases). Germline V gene data show CDR1 as SGHRS and CDR2 as YFSETQ. The CDR3 runs to 18 residues. V was pared by 0 bases and J by 6 bases, with 23 bases between. CDR3 protein: CASSLVGVFEILADTQYF. CDR3 bases: TGCGCCAGCAGCTTGGTAGGGGTCTTTGAGATCCTCGCTGATACGCAGTATTTT.

In its sample, this clone was seen once. The rearrangement joins TRBV7-9 to TRBJ2-5; 10 nucleotides align to TRBD2. V shed 5 bases and J 1 base; nucleotides not matched to a gene: 7. Germline V gives CDR1 SEHNR, CDR2 FQNEAQ (reference sequence). CDR3 length equals 16 residues. The CDR3 is CASSRFSGRSQETQYF. CDR3 in DNA: TGTGCCAGCAGCCGATTTAGCGGGAGGTCCCAAGAGACCCAGTACTTC.

The chain couples TRBV5-1 to TRBJ2-7, with D possibly TRBD2 on 5 matching bases. The germline CDR1 and CDR2 sequences are SGHRS and YFSETQ. CDR3 length equals 14 residues. The germline V and J ends were trimmed by 3 bases and 0 bases, with 10 bases remaining between them. CDR3 in amino acids: CASSYSGSSYEQYF. The CDR3 nucleotides are TGCGCCAGCAGCTACTCGGGGAGCTCCTACGAGCAGTACTTC.

The rearrangement uses TRBV27 and TRBJ2-5; D is undetermined. V was cut by 3 bases and J by 1 base, with 12 bases left in between. Germline values: CDR1 MNHEY, CDR2 SMNVEV (reference sequence). This CDR3 is 15 amino acids long. The CDR3 DNA reads as TGTGCCAGCAGTTTGGGCGGCAGCTCCCAAGAGACCCAGTACTTC. This translates into CASSLGGSSQETQYF.

The rearrangement uses TRBV10-2 and TRBJ2-3; a weak D match, TRBD2 (6 bases). Germline values: CDR1 WSHSY, CDR2 SAAADI. Trimming left V 8 bases short and J 1 base short, with 13 bases between. The CDR3 covers 14 residues. CDR3 in amino acids: CASGTSSRTDTQYF. In DNA, the CDR3 is TGCGCCAGCGGTACTAGCAGCCGCACAGATACGCAGTATTTT.

Regarding this clone: The same CDR3 can be traced to other DNA sequences in this sample. The chain is built from TRBV10-3 and TRBJ2-7; perhaps TRBD2 as D (6 bases). The CDR3 extends over 15 amino acids. V lost 8 bases to trimming and J lost 0 bases, with 17 bases between them. Looked up from germline, CDR1 is ENHRY and CDR2 is SYGVKD. The CDR3 DNA reads as TGTGCCATCTCCGGCGGGGCGGAGAGCTCCTACGAGCAGTACTTC. Translation: CAISGGAESSYEQYF.